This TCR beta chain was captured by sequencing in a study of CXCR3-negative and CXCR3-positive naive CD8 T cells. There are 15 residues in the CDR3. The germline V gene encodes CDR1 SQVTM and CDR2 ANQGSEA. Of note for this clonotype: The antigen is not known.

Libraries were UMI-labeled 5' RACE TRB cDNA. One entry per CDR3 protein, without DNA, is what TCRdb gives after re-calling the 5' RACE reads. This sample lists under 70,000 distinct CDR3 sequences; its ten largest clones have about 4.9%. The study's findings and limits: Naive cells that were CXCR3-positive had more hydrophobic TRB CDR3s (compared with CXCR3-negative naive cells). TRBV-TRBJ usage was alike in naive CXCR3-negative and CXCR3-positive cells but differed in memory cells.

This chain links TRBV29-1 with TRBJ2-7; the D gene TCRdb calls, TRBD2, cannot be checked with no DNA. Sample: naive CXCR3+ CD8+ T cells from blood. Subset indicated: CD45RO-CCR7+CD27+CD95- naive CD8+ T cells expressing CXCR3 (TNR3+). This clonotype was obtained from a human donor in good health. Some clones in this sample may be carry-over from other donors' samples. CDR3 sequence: CSVAGTSGDPYEQYF.